This record covers a single T cell receptor (beta chain). V was pared by 9 bases and J by 1 base, with 19 bases between. This CDR3 comprises 16 residues. The data were taken from a study of naive and memory T cell subsets. An equimolar mix of two oligonucleotides served as the beta constant-region primer for TRBC1 and TRBC2. Four rounds of PCR amplified the ligated cDNA using nested alpha and beta constant-region primers plus SP2. TCRdb called the UMI-ligation and nested PCR reads again in MiXCR, with one record for every CDR3 protein. The sample shows 100,000 to 150,000 distinct CDR3 sequences, about 36% of them seen only once.

This sequence originates from a human donor in good health. V usage is TRBV23-1 and J usage is TRBJ2-1; weak D call: TRBD1 (6 bases). TRBV23-1 is labeled an ORF, and its function is uncertain. Sequencing used central memory CD4+ T cells from blood. This chain's CDR3 is CARSLQGMKSYNEQFF. The CDR3 DNA reads as TGCGCCAGGAGCTTGCAGGGGATGAAATCCTACAATGAGCAGTTCTTC.